This passage covers 9 T cell receptor beta chains from one sample sequenced in a study of shared clonotypes between healthy human individuals. Assay: immunoSEQ multiplex PCR; the TCRdb copy retains only in-frame clones and omits some. The sample holds approximately 2.5 million clones; 93% are singletons and the top ten take 0.36%. Sequencing was done on a sample of naive CD4+ T cells from PBMCs. Stated subset: CD45RA+ positively selected. The receptors come from a man aged 18 to 30 in good health. Some clones in this sample may be carry-over from other donors' samples.

This clone has more than one count but fewer than ten. The rearrangement joins TRBV10-2 to TRBJ1-4; D ambiguous. Trimming left V 6 bases short and J 11 bases short, with 10 bases between. The germline gives CDR1 WSHSY, CDR2 SAAADI. The CDR3 has 11 amino acids. This CDR3 is CASRYMGKLFF. For the CDR3, the DNA is TGCGCCAGCAGATATATGGGGAAACTGTTTTTT.

The gene calls are TRBV30 and TRBJ1-1, with D perhaps TRBD1 (5 bases). The CDR3 is 14 amino acids. The V gene's germline CDR1 is GTSNPN and CDR2 SVGIG (reference sequence). The CDR3 spells CALDRGETESEAFF. The CDR3 nucleotides read TGTGCTTTGGACCGAGGGGAGACAGAAAGTGAAGCTTTCTTT.

V gene TRBV4-1 combines with J gene TRBJ2-5; 14 bases map to TRBD2. The CDR3 is made up of 19 amino acids. Germline V CDR1 and CDR2: MGHRA, YSYEKL. V lost 2 bases to trimming and J lost 4 bases; unmatched junction nucleotides: 12. The DNA for the CDR3 is TGCGCCAGCAGCCAAAAAAATACGGGACTAGCGGGAGAGGGAGAGACCCAGTACTTC. This gives the protein CASSQKNTGLAGEGETQYF.

V usage is TRBV7-3 and J usage is TRBJ2-3; D gene uncertain. CDR1 and CDR2 from the germline V gene are SGHTA and FQGTGA. V lost 5 bases to trimming and J lost 2 bases, with 11 bases between them. This CDR3 contains 14 residues. The CDR3 DNA reads TGTGCCAGCAGCCCATTTTTTACCACAGATACGCAGTATTTT. Amino acid sequence: CASSPFFTTDTQYF.

The J gene is TRBJ1-3, the V gene TRBV4-1; D uncertain. The CDR3 is made up of 15 amino acids. Per germline, CDR1 MGHRA and CDR2 YSYEKL. Trimming pared 5 bases from V and 0 bases from J, leaving 11 bases between. The CDR3 nucleotides read TGCGCCAGCAGCTATCTGGTGAACTCTGGAAACACCATATATTTT. It is translated as CASSYLVNSGNTIYF.

This clone was observed a single time. The chain uses TRBV7-8 and TRBJ1-2; a possible D gene is TRBD1 (5 bases). The CDR3 contains 15 residues. CDR1 SGHVS and CDR2 FQNEAQ come from the germline V gene. Deletions cut 2 bases from V and 4 bases from J, with 14 bases between. The CDR3 region is CASSLNGQGGYGYTF. CDR3 sequence (DNA): TGTGCCAGCAGCTTAAACGGGCAGGGCGGCTATGGCTACACCTTC.

The chain recombines TRBV5-1 with TRBJ2-7; 10 bases line up with TRBD1. The CDR3 is 16 amino acids. J lost 5 bases, V lost 1 base, and 9 bases had no gene match. CDR1 is SGHRS, CDR2 YFSETQ, per germline. The DNA for the CDR3 is TGCGCCAGCAGCTTGTCCCCCGGGACAGGGGTCAACGAGCAGTACTTC. Translated, it gives CASSLSPGTGVNEQYF.

The rearrangement uses TRBV7-2 and TRBJ2-7; D could derive from TRBD1 or TRBD2 (5 bases each). The CDR3 has 16 residues. Germline CDR1 reads SGHTA; CDR2 reads FQGNSA. Between the trimmed V and J ends, which lost 4 bases and 0 bases, there was a span of 16 bases. Here the CDR3 DNA reads TGTGCCAGCAGCTCCACGGGGACGGTCAGCTCCTACGAGCAGTACTTC. It codes for CASSSTGTVSSYEQYF.

The CDR3 sequence: CASTLPGGDMNTEAFF. The CDR3 DNA sequence: TGTGCCAGCACCTTACCGGGAGGTGATATGAACACTGAAGCTTTCTTT. This chain uses TRBV5-4 with TRBJ1-1; D is unclear. The V gene's germline CDR1 is SGHNT and CDR2 YYREEE (reference sequence). The CDR3 extends over 16 amino acids. V lost 6 bases and J 0 bases, leaving 18 bases between the germline ends. Looking up the rest from reference TRBV5-4 and TRBJ1-1 gives the full variable domain: ETGVTQSPTHLIKTRGQQVTLRCSSQSGHNTVSWYQQALGQGPQFIFQYYREEENGRGNFPPRFSGLQFPNYSSELNVNALELDDSALYLCASTLPGGDMNTEAFFGQGTRLTVV.